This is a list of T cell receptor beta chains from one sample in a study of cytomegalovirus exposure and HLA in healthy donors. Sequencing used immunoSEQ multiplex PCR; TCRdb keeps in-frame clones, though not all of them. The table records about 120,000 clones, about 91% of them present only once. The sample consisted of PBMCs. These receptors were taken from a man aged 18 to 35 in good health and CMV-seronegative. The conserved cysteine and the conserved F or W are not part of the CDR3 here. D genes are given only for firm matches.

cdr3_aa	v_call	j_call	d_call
ASSSQLATDTQY	TRBV5-1	TRBJ2-3	.
ASTEGGAGNTIY	TRBV6-5	TRBJ1-3	.
ASSPLSTSGHQETQY	TRBV27	TRBJ2-5	TRBD2
AWSSGLSSYEQY	TRBV30	TRBJ2-7	.
AAGQTYEQY	TRBV11-2	TRBJ2-7	.
ASSEVGGPEKLF	TRBV7-9	TRBJ1-4	.
AWSVSSGMTEQF	TRBV30	TRBJ2-1	TRBD2
ASSLLWGGANSPLH	TRBV27	TRBJ1-6	.
ASSIRTEPYGYT	TRBV19	TRBJ1-2	.
ASSPLGQGMFYEQY	TRBV18	TRBJ2-7	TRBD1
ASSSDRGLSQTQY	TRBV6-1	TRBJ2-5	TRBD1
ASSQRTGGGMGELF	TRBV4-3	TRBJ2-2	.
ASSYRGLAGGRKY	TRBV6-5	TRBJ2-5	TRBD2
ASSPASSIEQF	TRBV7-6	TRBJ2-1	.
ASSLAYTMNTGELF	TRBV5-1	TRBJ2-2	.
ASSVGGGSTDTQY	TRBV9	TRBJ2-3	.
SVNPQGAGNTIY	TRBV29-1	TRBJ1-3	.
ASSSQGYEQY	TRBV5-4	TRBJ2-7	.
ASSRGRGNQEQY	TRBV14	TRBJ2-7	.
ASREQGLADSNQPQH	TRBV18	TRBJ1-5	TRBD1